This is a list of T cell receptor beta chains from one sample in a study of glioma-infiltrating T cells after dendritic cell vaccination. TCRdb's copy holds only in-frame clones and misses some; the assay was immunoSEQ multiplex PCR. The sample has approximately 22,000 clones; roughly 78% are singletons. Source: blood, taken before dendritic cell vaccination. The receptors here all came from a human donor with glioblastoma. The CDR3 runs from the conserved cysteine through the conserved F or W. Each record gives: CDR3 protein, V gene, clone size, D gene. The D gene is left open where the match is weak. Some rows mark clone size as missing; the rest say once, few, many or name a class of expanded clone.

cdr3_aa: CASSSGDRQDSLKGQYF; v_call: TRBV5-1; clone_size: NA; d_call: NA
cdr3_aa: CASSYRGDEQFF; v_call: TRBV5-6; clone_size: NA; d_call: TRBD1
cdr3_aa: CASSEEQIRGSYGYTF; v_call: TRBV2; clone_size: NA; d_call: NA
cdr3_aa: CASSLSHANSGNTIYF; v_call: TRBV4-1; clone_size: NA; d_call: NA
cdr3_aa: CASRGGSYEQYF; v_call: TRBV25-1; clone_size: NA; d_call: TRBD2
cdr3_aa: CAGTVLRVDEQFF; v_call: TRBV30; clone_size: NA; d_call: TRBD1
cdr3_aa: CASSPGGSTRTEAFF; v_call: TRBV5-1; clone_size: once; d_call: NA
cdr3_aa: CASSSDPQGGETQYF; v_call: TRBV5-6; clone_size: NA; d_call: TRBD1
cdr3_aa: CASSLYRTNYNEQFF; v_call: TRBV28; clone_size: NA; d_call: NA
cdr3_aa: CASSSFVDTQYF; v_call: TRBV5-6; clone_size: NA; d_call: NA
cdr3_aa: CASSVEIASYNEQFF; v_call: TRBV9; clone_size: NA; d_call: NA
cdr3_aa: CASSQEPRGLGNTIYF; v_call: TRBV4-3; clone_size: NA; d_call: TRBD1
cdr3_aa: CASSVEEAYEQYF; v_call: TRBV10-3; clone_size: NA; d_call: NA
cdr3_aa: CASSYDPESYEQYF; v_call: TRBV6-5; clone_size: few; d_call: NA
cdr3_aa: CSAPGDSYRETQYF; v_call: TRBV29-1; clone_size: NA; d_call: NA
cdr3_aa: CASSVDVGVMNTEAFF; v_call: TRBV21-1; clone_size: few; d_call: NA
cdr3_aa: CASSPGTGNEGYTF; v_call: TRBV5-6; clone_size: NA; d_call: TRBD1
cdr3_aa: CASSPRGAHSGEQYF; v_call: TRBV6-1; clone_size: NA; d_call: NA
cdr3_aa: CASSSTTGYGANVLTF; v_call: TRBV5-1; clone_size: few; d_call: NA
cdr3_aa: CASSPGTSGTQQETQYF; v_call: TRBV11-3; clone_size: few; d_call: TRBD2
cdr3_aa: CASSFGGTSGHNEQFF; v_call: TRBV5-4; clone_size: NA; d_call: TRBD2
cdr3_aa: CSARTGAEQFF; v_call: TRBV20-1; clone_size: NA; d_call: TRBD1
cdr3_aa: CASPDSPGYTF; v_call: TRBV30; clone_size: NA; d_call: NA
cdr3_aa: CASSNSLNTEAFF; v_call: TRBV9; clone_size: NA; d_call: NA
cdr3_aa: CASREAGGYTGELFF; v_call: TRBV7-3; clone_size: few; d_call: TRBD2
cdr3_aa: CASSLGASGGKYQETQYF; v_call: TRBV11-3; clone_size: NA; d_call: NA
cdr3_aa: CASSVHLAGGPTYNEQFF; v_call: TRBV9; clone_size: NA; d_call: TRBD2
cdr3_aa: CATTQTGSNQPQHF; v_call: TRBV18; clone_size: NA; d_call: NA
cdr3_aa: CASSSGTSGFYEQFF; v_call: TRBV11-1; clone_size: NA; d_call: TRBD2
cdr3_aa: CASSQYGELDTEAFF; v_call: TRBV14; clone_size: once; d_call: NA
cdr3_aa: CASSLGTGTSGYTF; v_call: TRBV7-3; clone_size: once; d_call: TRBD1
cdr3_aa: CASSELWGRAFF; v_call: TRBV25-1; clone_size: NA; d_call: NA
cdr3_aa: CASSPDRRDTQYF; v_call: TRBV5-4; clone_size: NA; d_call: TRBD1
cdr3_aa: CASSSRDTPVQPQHF; v_call: TRBV5-8; clone_size: NA; d_call: NA
cdr3_aa: CASIGQGGNTIYF; v_call: TRBV19; clone_size: NA; d_call: TRBD1
cdr3_aa: CASRLNRGREDNEQFF; v_call: TRBV7-6; clone_size: once; d_call: TRBD2
cdr3_aa: CASSWGTGSRETQYF; v_call: TRBV5-1; clone_size: NA; d_call: TRBD1
cdr3_aa: CAISDLGDNQPQHF; v_call: TRBV10-3; clone_size: NA; d_call: NA
cdr3_aa: CASSEEAGRGDTEAFF; v_call: TRBV6-4; clone_size: medium-sized; d_call: NA
cdr3_aa: CASSQDRGRYGQYF; v_call: TRBV4-3; clone_size: once; d_call: TRBD1
cdr3_aa: CASSTRGGENEQFF; v_call: TRBV7-2; clone_size: NA; d_call: NA
cdr3_aa: CASSKAGVSYNEQFF; v_call: TRBV5-1; clone_size: once; d_call: NA
cdr3_aa: CAWRKAGVSYEQYF; v_call: TRBV30; clone_size: NA; d_call: TRBD2
cdr3_aa: CASSLSGDTGELFF; v_call: TRBV6-6; clone_size: few; d_call: NA
cdr3_aa: CASRSGASYEQYF; v_call: TRBV27; clone_size: NA; d_call: TRBD2
cdr3_aa: CSVPLNTEAFF; v_call: TRBV20-1; clone_size: NA; d_call: NA
cdr3_aa: CASSLALAAAFSSYNEQFF; v_call: TRBV5-6; clone_size: NA; d_call: TRBD2
cdr3_aa: CASSLHGRSNYGYTF; v_call: TRBV6-5; clone_size: NA; d_call: NA
cdr3_aa: CASSLWERGTYNEQFF; v_call: TRBV7-8; clone_size: NA; d_call: NA
cdr3_aa: CASSEAATGAYNEQFF; v_call: TRBV6-1; clone_size: NA; d_call: TRBD1
cdr3_aa: CASLRMRETSETQYF; v_call: TRBV27; clone_size: NA; d_call: TRBD2